Below, 20 T cell receptor beta chains from the same sample are listed, as sequenced in a study of Ad26.COV2.S vaccination and SARS-CoV-2 variants. Specified treatment: roughly 19 received Ad26.COV2.S at low or high dose, single or two shots; five or six received placebo; per-sample allocation not given. Samples were taken on day 63 after the first vaccine or placebo injection. Measured with immunoSEQ multiplex PCR; TCRdb has only the in-frame clones, and not every one. Among about 280,000 clones listed, around 87% were seen once. The sequencing here drew on peripheral blood, taken in a trial of Ad26.COV2.S vaccine versus placebo. The receptors were gathered from a person aged 18-60 years who received the Ad26.COV2.S COVID-19 vaccine or a placebo.

The chain links TRBV19 to TRBJ1-2; D unresolved. The CDR3 has 16 amino acids. The V end was cut by 6 bases, the J end by 5 bases, with 22 bases between. The germline CDR1 and CDR2 sequences are LNHDA and SQIVND (reference sequence). CDR3 DNA: TGTGCCAGTAGCCCAAGACCGGGTATGGGGTTTTATGGCTACACCTTC. This sequence encodes CASSPRPGMGFYGYTF.

The V and J genes are TRBV18 and TRBJ2-7; D is unclear. CDR1 KGHSH and CDR2 LQKENI come from the germline V gene. V lost 1 base and J 2 bases, leaving 3 bases between the germline ends. This CDR3 is 12 amino acids long. The CDR3 reads CASSPQTYEQYF. CDR3 DNA: TGTGCCAGCTCACCACAGACCTACGAGCAGTACTTC.

V and J are TRBV30 and TRBJ1-5, with D tentatively TRBD1 (5 bases). The germline V gene has CDR1 GTSNPN and CDR2 SVGIG (reference sequence). The CDR3 contains 14 residues. V was pared by 2 bases and J by 6 bases, with 14 bases between. The CDR3 DNA sequence: TGTGCCTGGAGTTCGGCAGGGACGGGTCAGCCCCAGCATTTT. Its protein is CAWSSAGTGQPQHF. The full variable domain, its missing parts supplied by reference TRBV30 and TRBJ1-5, is SQTIHQWPATLVQPVGSPLSLECTVEGTSNPNLYWYRQAAGRGLQLLFYSVGIGQISSEVPQNLSASRPQDRQFILSSKKLLLSDSGFYLCAWSSAGTGQPQHFGDGTRLSIL.

The chain recombines TRBV2 with TRBJ2-1; 14 nucleotides match TRBD2. There are 16 residues in the CDR3. J was trimmed by 4 bases and V by 5 bases; bases with no gene match: 4. CDR1 and CDR2 (germline): SNHLY, FYNNEI. CDR3 sequence: CASSLGLAGGYNEQFF. CDR3 bases: TGTGCCAGCAGTCTTGGACTAGCGGGAGGTTACAATGAGCAGTTCTTC.

This rearrangement joins TRBV19 to TRBJ2-2; D gene uncertain. Germline lookup yields CDR1 LNHDA and CDR2 SQIVND (reference sequence). CDR3 length: 13 amino acids. V lost 7 bases and J lost 1, with 7 bases in between. The CDR3 reads CASIFENTGELFF. The CDR3 region has the DNA TGTGCCAGTATTTTCGAGAACACCGGGGAGCTGTTTTTT.

The CDR3 loop reads CASRILAGEGDTQYF. CDR3 sequence (DNA): TGTGCCAGCAGAATACTAGCGGGGGAAGGTGATACGCAGTATTTT. The chain couples TRBV7-2 to TRBJ2-3; 11 bases are a match to TRBD2. Germline-derived CDR1 and CDR2 are SGHTA and FQGNSA. V lost 6 bases, J lost 6 bases, and 8 bases stayed unmatched. The CDR3 runs to 15 residues.

This clone was observed a handful of times. J is TRBJ1-6 and V is TRBV30; D is possibly TRBD1 (5 bases). Germline V CDR1 and CDR2: GTSNPN, SVGIG (reference sequence). The germline V and J ends were trimmed by 6 bases and 14 bases, with 11 bases remaining between them. This CDR3 has 10 amino acids. CDR3 nucleotides: TGTGCCTGCGGACGGGGGGCCCTCCACTTT. Its translation is CACGRGALHF.

This clone has just a few counts. The CDR3 DNA is TGTGCCAGCAGCCGCGGGGGGGCGACAGATACGCAGTATTTT. Its translation: CASSRGGATDTQYF. The V and J genes are TRBV7-2 and TRBJ2-3; 9 bases are a match to TRBD2. Losses at the gene ends were 5 bases for V and 3 bases for J; bases not matched to a gene: 3. The CDR3 is 14 residues long. From germline, CDR1 is SGHTA and CDR2 FQGNSA.

The chain has TRBV7-6 and TRBJ2-3; tentatively, D is TRBD2 (6 bases). Germline V gene data show CDR1 as SGHVS and CDR2 as FNYEAQ. V was shortened by 2 bases and J by 4 bases, with 10 bases between the two germline ends. This CDR3 comprises 14 residues. This CDR3 reads CASSLMGGPDTQYF. Here the CDR3 DNA reads TGTGCCAGCAGCTTAATGGGGGGTCCAGATACGCAGTATTTT.

The chain is built from TRBV5-4 and TRBJ2-3; 10 bases are a match to TRBD2. The CDR3 is made up of 16 amino acids. CDR1 and CDR2 from the germline V gene are SGHNT and YYREEE (reference sequence). V gave up 4 bases and J gave up 3 bases; unmatched junction bases: 8. The CDR3 sequence is CASSKASGRDTDTQYF. CDR3 bases: TGTGCCAGCAGCAAGGCTAGCGGGAGAGATACAGATACGCAGTATTTT.

The chain employs TRBV5-8 and TRBJ1-5; 8 bases are a match to TRBD1. V gave up 5 bases and J gave up 0 bases; unmatched junction bases: 10. In germline, CDR1 is SGHTS, CDR2 YDEGEE. CDR3 length equals 17 residues. The DNA for the CDR3 is TGTGCCAGCAGTTGGACCGGGACAGGTTATAGCAATCAGCCCCAGCATTTT. Translated: CASSWTGTGYSNQPQHF.

This chain uses TRBV6-5 with TRBJ1-5; 10 bases fit TRBD1. Trimming took 5 bases from V and 11 from J; bases not matched to a gene: 9. Germline lookup yields CDR1 MNHEY and CDR2 SVGAGI. There are 14 residues in the CDR3. Here the CDR3 DNA reads TGTGCCAGCAGTCAGGACAGGGGGTTCGAGGCCCAGCATTTT. This codes for CASSQDRGFEAQHF.

The chain uses TRBV5-6 and TRBJ1-2, with D possibly TRBD1 on 5 matching bases. Trimming removed 1 base from V and 4 bases from J, with 20 bases in between. The length of the CDR3 is 17 residues. Germline-derived CDR1 and CDR2 are SGHDT and YYEEEE. The CDR3 is CASSLQGSPAMIYGYTF. Written as DNA, the CDR3 is TGTGCCAGCAGCTTGCAGGGATCTCCGGCTATGATCTATGGCTACACCTTC.

The chain employs TRBV7-9 and TRBJ2-3, with 10 positions matching TRBD1. The length of the CDR3 is 17 residues. Germline CDR1 and CDR2: SEHNR and FQNEAQ (reference sequence). J gave up 3 bases and V 5 bases, and 11 bases lay outside the gene matches. The CDR3 here is CASSPEHGQGVTDTQYF. The CDR3 DNA follows: TGTGCCAGCAGCCCCGAGCACGGACAGGGGGTAACAGATACGCAGTATTTT. The full variable domain, rest sourced from reference TRBV7-9 and TRBJ2-3, is DTGVSQNPRHKITKRGQNVTFRCDPISEHNRLYWYRQTLGQGPEFLTYFQNEAQLEKSRLLSDRFSAERPKGSFSTLEIQRTEQGDSAMYLCASSPEHGQGVTDTQYFGPGTRLTVL.

This clone appeared a single time. The J gene is TRBJ2-7, the V gene TRBV6-5, with a tentative D call TRBD2 (6 bases). Germline CDR1 MNHEY, CDR2 SVGAGI. The CDR3 covers 14 residues. V lost 6 bases, J lost 1 base, and 13 bases lay in between. The CDR3 DNA sequence: TGTGCCAGCAGATTTGAGCGGGCGTCCTACGAGCAGTACTTC. Protein sequence: CASRFERASYEQYF.

This clone was detected only a few times. V is TRBV28 and J is TRBJ1-1; maybe TRBD1 (5 bases). V gave up 3 bases and J gave up 1 base, with 15 bases separating them. This CDR3 has 16 amino acids. Germline lookup yields CDR1 MDHEN and CDR2 SYDVKM. This CDR3 is CASSFVRGTRNTEAFF. Here the CDR3 DNA reads TGTGCCAGCAGTTTTGTAAGGGGTACCAGGAACACTGAAGCTTTCTTT.

This clone has only one observation. The V gene is TRBV3-1 (or the pseudogene TRBV3-2), the J gene TRBJ1-2, with D tentatively TRBD1 (6 bases). The V gene's germline CDR1 is LGHDT and CDR2 YNNKEL (reference sequence). Trimming shortened V by 7 bases and J by 0 bases, and 12 bases separated the two germline ends. This CDR3 is built from 14 residues. The CDR3 DNA follows: TGTGCCAGCAATGACAGGACCTCTAACTATGGCTACACCTTC. Translation: CASNDRTSNYGYTF.

CDR3 coding DNA: TGTGCCAGCACTCTGTACACTGAAGCTTTCTTT. Residues: CASTLYTEAFF. This chain joins TRBV6-5 and TRBJ1-1; D is uncertain. V gave up 7 bases and J gave up 3 bases, with 6 bases separating them. Germline assignment: CDR1 MNHEY and CDR2 SVGAGI. The CDR3 consists of 11 residues.

This clone was recorded only once. The chain recombines TRBV4-1 with TRBJ1-6, with 9 bases matching TRBD1. The CDR3 length is 15 residues. Germline trimming cut 4 bases from V and 6 bases from J; bases unmatched to any gene: 4. Germline V gene sequence: CDR1 MGHRA, CDR2 YSYEKL. The CDR3 DNA sequence: TGCGCCAGCAGCCGTGGACAGGGGAGTAATTCACCCCTCCACTTT. Its protein is CASSRGQGSNSPLHF.

This clone showed up just a few times. The chain joins TRBV5-1 to TRBJ2-7; 8 bases match TRBD1. After removal of 3 bases from V and 2 bases from J, the junction contained 4 bases not matched to a gene. The CDR3 runs 14 residues. CDR1 is SGHRS and CDR2 is YFSETQ in the germline V gene. The CDR3 nucleotides are TGCGCCAGCAGCTCAACACAGGGGGCCTACGAGCAGTACTTC. Its protein product is CASSSTQGAYEQYF.